One and the same sample provided the 25 T cell receptor beta chains below, sequenced in a study of radiation and T cells in renal cell carcinoma. As to time point: blood 4 weeks post-SBRT, at nephrectomy. As to treatment: 15 Gy SBRT to primary tumor, nephrectomy 4 weeks later. The data were produced by immunoSEQ multiplex PCR, yet TCRdb's version contains in-frame clones alone and is incomplete. The data hold approximately 150,000 clones, with about 86% observed a single time. The input for sequencing was blood, taken from a patient whose treatment included radiotherapy and nephrectomy. These TCRs come from a woman aged 50 to 65 with renal cell carcinoma.

The chain combines TRBV30 with TRBJ1-4; no clear D gene. From germline, CDR1 is GTSNPN and CDR2 SVGIG (reference sequence). V lost 6 bases and J lost 6, with 5 bases in between. The CDR3 loop spans 10 amino acids. The CDR3 sequence: CACWHEKLFF. As DNA, the CDR3 is TGTGCCTGTTGGCATGAAAAACTGTTTTTT.

Only one count was recorded for this clone. This chain uses TRBV20-1 with TRBJ1-1; no clear D. V lost 7 bases, J lost 6 bases, and 9 bases lay in between. Germline V gene lookup returns CDR1 DFQATT and CDR2 SNEGSKA (reference sequence). CDR3 length equals 10 residues. The CDR3 region has the DNA TGCAGTGTTCGGATACCTGAAGCTTTCTTT. Translating gives CSVRIPEAFF.

The V and J genes are TRBV7-2 and TRBJ2-7; D remains unclear. There are 13 residues in the CDR3. Germline values: CDR1 SGHTA, CDR2 FQGNSA. Between the trimmed V and J ends, which lost 1 base and 7 bases, there was a span of 11 bases. The chain's CDR3 is CASSLGELGEQYF. The CDR3 DNA follows: TGTGCCAGCAGCTTAGGAGAACTGGGGGAGCAGTACTTC.

The chain recombines TRBV10-3 with TRBJ1-3; D possibly corresponds to TRBD1 (5 bases). Germline CDR1 is ENHRY and CDR2 is SYGVKD. The V gene lost 9 bases and the J gene lost 0 bases, with 12 bases spanning the gap. The CDR3 extends over 14 amino acids. The CDR3, as DNA: TGTGCCATTGGGGACGGACGCTCTGGAAACACCATATATTTT. Protein: CAIGDGRSGNTIYF.

The rearrangement uses TRBV6-5 and TRBJ1-6; D gene uncertain. The CDR3 loop spans 13 amino acids. Trimming left V 8 bases short and J 7 bases short, with 12 bases between. In germline, CDR1 is MNHEY, CDR2 SVGAGI. The CDR3 region is CASGSRANSPLHF. In DNA form, the CDR3 reads TGTGCCAGCGGGAGCCGGGCGAATTCACCCCTCCACTTT.

The chain has TRBV5-6 and TRBJ2-7; 7 positions agree with TRBD1. Germline V gene data show CDR1 as SGHDT and CDR2 as YYEEEE. J gave up 1 base and V 3 bases, and 10 bases lay outside the gene matches. CDR3 length equals 16 residues. CDR3 nucleotide sequence: TGTGCCAGCAGCTCCAAGCTCAGGGGGTCTTCCTACGAGCAGTACTTC. Encoded protein: CASSSKLRGSSYEQYF.

The chain carries TRBV9 and TRBJ2-7; TRBD2 matches 10 bases. V was clipped by 4 bases and J by 2 bases; unmatched bases: 6. Germline loops: CDR1 SGDLS, CDR2 YYNGEE. CDR3 size: 15 residues. The CDR3 here is CASSLGTSETYEQYF. The CDR3 coding sequence is TGTGCCAGCAGCCTCGGGACTAGCGAGACCTACGAGCAGTACTTC.

The V gene is TRBV5-1, the J gene TRBJ2-5; 8 bases line up with TRBD2. V trimming: 4 bases; J trimming: 5 bases; junction bases outside the gene matches: 13. The CDR3 length is 16 residues. The germline gives CDR1 SGHRS, CDR2 YFSETQ. Written as DNA, the CDR3 is TGCGCCAGCAGCCCCCTAACAAGCGGGAGTAGTGAGACCCAGTACTTC. This encodes CASSPLTSGSSETQYF.

V gene TRBV2 combines with J gene TRBJ2-5; maybe TRBD2 (6 bases). Trimming removed 6 bases at V and 2 bases at J, with 19 bases between. Germline V gives CDR1 SNHLY, CDR2 FYNNEI. CDR3 length: 16 residues. Here the CDR3 DNA reads TGTGCCAGCAGCAAATTGGGACTGGGAACACAAGAGACCCAGTACTTC. This translates into CASSKLGLGTQETQYF.

The chain uses TRBV5-1 and TRBJ2-7; 11 nucleotides align to TRBD1. The CDR3 loop spans 15 amino acids. V was pared by 3 bases and J by 7 bases, with 9 bases of the junction left unmatched. In germline, CDR1 is SGHRS, CDR2 YFSETQ. The CDR3 region has the DNA TGCGCCAGCAGCTGGGACGGACAGGGGGCCTTAGAGCAGTACTTC. It codes for CASSWDGQGALEQYF.

The V call is TRBV27, the J call TRBJ2-1; D uncertain. The CDR3 sequence is 15 residues long. V dropped 6 bases and J dropped 2 bases, with 14 bases sitting between them. Germline V CDR1 and CDR2: MNHEY, SMNVEV (reference sequence). The CDR3 bases are TGTGCCAGCAGGTCTCAAAGCCTAGCCTACAATGAGCAGTTCTTC. This codes for CASRSQSLAYNEQFF.

The chain is built from TRBV2 and TRBJ2-5; 14 nucleotides line up with TRBD2. CDR3 size: 15 residues. Germline CDR1 is SNHLY and CDR2 is FYNNEI. V lost 8 bases, J lost 3 bases, and 5 bases stayed unmatched. As DNA, the CDR3 is TGTGCCAGCCGGCGACTAGCGGGGGGGAAAGAGACCCAGTACTTC. Amino acid sequence: CASRRLAGGKETQYF.

V gene TRBV7-8 combines with J gene TRBJ2-6, with 10 bases matching TRBD1. The J segment lost 4 bases and the V segment lost 4 bases, leaving 7 bases of the junction unmatched. The CDR3 has 17 residues. Per the germline V gene, CDR1 is SGHVS and CDR2 is FQNEAQ. The CDR3 protein is CASSSGTGVDGANVLTF. The CDR3 region has the DNA TGTGCCAGCAGCTCAGGGACAGGGGTGGACGGGGCCAACGTCCTGACTTTC. The whole variable domain, filled in from reference TRBV7-8 and TRBJ2-6, reads GAGVSQSPRYKVAKRGQDVALRCDPISGHVSLFWYQQALGQGPEFLTYFQNEAQLDKSGLPSDRFFAERPEGSVSTLKIQRTQQEDSAVYLCASSSGTGVDGANVLTFGAGSRLTVL.

This sequence joins TRBV2 and TRBJ2-3, with D uncertain. Deletions cut 2 bases from V and 4 bases from J, with 13 bases between. Germline V gene lookup returns CDR1 SNHLY and CDR2 FYNNEI. This CDR3 contains 15 residues. CDR3 DNA: TGTGCCAGCAGTGAAAGGGTAGCTGGGGCAGATACGCAGTATTTT. Amino acid sequence: CASSERVAGADTQYF.

The rearrangement uses TRBV7-3 and TRBJ2-2, with a tentative D call TRBD1 (5 bases). CDR1 and CDR2 from the germline V gene are SGHTA and FQGTGA. V was clipped by 0 bases and J by 8 bases, with 13 bases between them. The length of the CDR3 is 15 residues. The CDR3 DNA is TGTGCCAGCAGCTTAACCGGCACAGGAATAGGGGAGCTGTTTTTT. Amino acids: CASSLTGTGIGELFF.

The chain has TRBV6-1 and TRBJ2-3; D call uncertain. This CDR3 has 17 residues. The germline gives CDR1 MNHNS, CDR2 SASEGT. The V end lost 3 bases, the J end lost 1 base, and 17 bases lay between the germline ends. CDR3 sequence reads: CASSDALFKVGTDTQYF. The CDR3 coding sequence is TGTGCCAGCAGTGACGCTTTGTTTAAGGTTGGCACAGATACGCAGTATTTT.

The chain has TRBV19 and TRBJ2-1; a possible D gene is TRBD2 (6 bases). The CDR3 has 15 residues. V was trimmed by 1 base and J by 7 bases, leaving 14 bases between them. CDR1 is LNHDA and CDR2 is SQIVND in the germline V gene (reference sequence). This chain's CDR3 is CASSIGDSRGNEQFF. In nucleotides, the CDR3 is TGTGCCAGTAGTATAGGGGACTCGCGGGGTAATGAGCAGTTCTTC.

The V call is TRBV7-2, the J call TRBJ2-5; 11 positions agree with TRBD2. This CDR3 has 13 residues. The germline V gene encodes CDR1 SGHTA and CDR2 FQGNSA. V trimming: 0 bases; J trimming: 12 bases; junction bases outside the gene matches: 3. CDR3 nucleotides: TGTGCCAGCAGCTTAGCTGAGACTAGCGGGAAGTACTTC. It specifies CASSLAETSGKYF.

The rearrangement uses TRBV6-5 and TRBJ1-1; TRBD1 matches at 9 bases. The germline V gene encodes CDR1 MNHEY and CDR2 SVGAGI. J lost 0 bases, V lost 6 bases, and 2 bases had no gene match. This CDR3 contains 14 residues. In nucleotides, the CDR3 is TGTGCCAGCAGCCGGGACAGGGTGAACACTGAAGCTTTCTTT. Translation: CASSRDRVNTEAFF.

This clone was counted once. This chain connects TRBV6-6 to TRBJ1-4, with 9 bases fitting TRBD1. The germline gives CDR1 MNHNY, CDR2 SVGAGI (reference sequence). CDR3 length: 16 amino acids. The J segment lost 7 bases and the V segment lost 6 bases, leaving 12 bases of the junction unmatched. DNA for the CDR3: TGTGCCAGCAGAAGTACAGGGGGCCAAATGGTTGAAAAACTGTTTTTT. Its protein product is CASRSTGGQMVEKLFF.

In its sample, this clone was seen once. This chain links TRBV7-9 with TRBJ2-7; no firm D call. Germline V gene data show CDR1 as SEHNR and CDR2 as FQNEAQ (reference sequence). The CDR3 totals 13 residues. Between the trimmed V and J ends, which lost 5 bases and 3 bases, there was a span of 11 bases. CDR3 nucleotide sequence: TGTGCCAGCAGCCTAAGCTGGATCTACGAGCAGTACTTC. Encoded protein: CASSLSWIYEQYF.

This chain uses TRBV9 with TRBJ2-2, with D possibly being TRBD1 or TRBD2 (6 bases each). This CDR3 is 14 amino acids long. V lost 4 bases to trimming and J lost 7 bases, with 14 bases between them. Germline V lookup: CDR1 SGDLS, CDR2 YYNGEE. CDR3 nucleotide sequence: TGTGCCAGCAGCCCGTGGGGGGCGGGCGGGGAGCTGTTTTTT. Amino acid sequence: CASSPWGAGGELFF.

The genes are TRBV19 and TRBJ1-2; 8 bases are a match to TRBD1. This CDR3 has 13 residues. Germline V CDR1 and CDR2: LNHDA, SQIVND (reference sequence). J lost 7 bases, V lost 3 bases, and 4 bases had no gene match. The DNA of the CDR3 is TGTGCCAGTAGTATCTCAGGGGGCTCTGGCTACACCTTC. Protein: CASSISGGSGYTF.

The chain has TRBV2 and TRBJ2-1; 8 bases align to TRBD2. This CDR3 has 14 amino acids. Trimming cost V 7 bases and J 8 bases; bases outside gene matches: 10. Germline CDR1 SNHLY, CDR2 FYNNEI. CDR3 coding DNA: TGTGCCAGCAAGCCAGCGGGGGTTTTGTATGAGCAGTTCTTC. This codes for CASKPAGVLYEQFF.

The chain recombines TRBV27 with TRBJ1-5; TRBD1 aligns across 8 bases. Germline V gene data show CDR1 as MNHEY and CDR2 as SMNVEV (reference sequence). CDR3 length equals 13 residues. Trimming took 2 bases from V and 9 from J; bases not matched to a gene: 3. The CDR3 loop reads CASSLHRGRPQHF. CDR3 DNA: TGTGCCAGCAGTTTACACAGGGGGAGGCCCCAGCATTTT.